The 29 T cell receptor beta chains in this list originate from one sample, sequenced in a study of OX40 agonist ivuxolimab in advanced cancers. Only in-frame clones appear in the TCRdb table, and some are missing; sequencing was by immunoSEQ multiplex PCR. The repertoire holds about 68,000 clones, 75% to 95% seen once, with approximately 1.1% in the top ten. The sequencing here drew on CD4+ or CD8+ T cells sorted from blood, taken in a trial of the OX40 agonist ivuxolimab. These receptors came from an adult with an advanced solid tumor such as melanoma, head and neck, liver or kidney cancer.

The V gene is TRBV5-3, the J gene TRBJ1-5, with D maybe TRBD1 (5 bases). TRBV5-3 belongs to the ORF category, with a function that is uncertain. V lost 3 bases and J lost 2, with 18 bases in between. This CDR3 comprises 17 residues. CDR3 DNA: TGTGCCAGAAGCTGGGGAGCGGGGGTTCAAGGCAATCAGCCCCAGCATTTT. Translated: CARSWGAGVQGNQPQHF.

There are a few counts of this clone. The DNA for the CDR3 is TGTGCCAGCAGTGACAGACACTATGGCTACACCTTC. It codes for CASSDRHYGYTF. The chain combines TRBV6-1 with TRBJ1-2; D remains ambiguous. Germline V gives CDR1 MNHNS, CDR2 SASEGT. Trimming pared 3 bases from V and 3 bases from J, leaving 5 bases between. This CDR3 has 12 amino acids.

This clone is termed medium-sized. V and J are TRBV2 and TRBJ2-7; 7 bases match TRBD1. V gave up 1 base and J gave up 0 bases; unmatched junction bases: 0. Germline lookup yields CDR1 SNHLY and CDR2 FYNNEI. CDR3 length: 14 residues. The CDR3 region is CASSEDRGSYEQYF. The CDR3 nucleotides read TGTGCCAGCAGTGAAGACAGGGGCTCCTACGAGCAGTACTTC.

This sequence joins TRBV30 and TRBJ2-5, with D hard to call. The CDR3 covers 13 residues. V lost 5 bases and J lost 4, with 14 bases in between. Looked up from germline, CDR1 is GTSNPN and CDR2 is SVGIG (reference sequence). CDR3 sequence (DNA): TGTGCCTGGGGCACGGGTGGTGCAGAGACCCAGTACTTC. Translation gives CAWGTGGAETQYF. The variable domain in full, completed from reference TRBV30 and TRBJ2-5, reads SQTIHQWPATLVQPVGSPLSLECTVEGTSNPNLYWYRQAAGRGLQLLFYSVGIGQISSEVPQNLSASRPQDRQFILSSKKLLLSDSGFYLCAWGTGGAETQYFGPGTRLLVL.

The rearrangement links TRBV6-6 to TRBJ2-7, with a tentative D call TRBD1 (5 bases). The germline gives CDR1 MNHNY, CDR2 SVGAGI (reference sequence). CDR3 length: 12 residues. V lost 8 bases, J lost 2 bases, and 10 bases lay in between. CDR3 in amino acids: CASGAQAYEQYF. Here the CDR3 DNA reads TGTGCCAGCGGGGCCCAAGCCTACGAGCAGTACTTC.

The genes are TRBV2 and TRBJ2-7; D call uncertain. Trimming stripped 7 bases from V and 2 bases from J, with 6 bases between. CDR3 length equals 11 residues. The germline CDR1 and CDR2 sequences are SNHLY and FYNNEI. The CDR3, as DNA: TGTGCCAGCATGGGGACCTACGAGCAGTACTTC. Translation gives CASMGTYEQYF.

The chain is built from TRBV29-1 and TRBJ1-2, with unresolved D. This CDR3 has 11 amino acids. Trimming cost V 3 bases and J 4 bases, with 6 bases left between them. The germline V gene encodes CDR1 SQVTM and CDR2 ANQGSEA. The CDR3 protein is CSVEGSYGYTF. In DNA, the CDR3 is TGCAGCGTTGAGGGGTCCTATGGCTACACCTTC.

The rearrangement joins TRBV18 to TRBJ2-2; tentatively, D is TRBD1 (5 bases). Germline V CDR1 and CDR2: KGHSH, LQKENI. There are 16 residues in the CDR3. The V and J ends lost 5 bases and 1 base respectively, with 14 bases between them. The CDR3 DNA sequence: TGTGCCAGCTCAGTCATACAGGCAGGGAACACCGGGGAGCTGTTTTTT. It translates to CASSVIQAGNTGELFF.

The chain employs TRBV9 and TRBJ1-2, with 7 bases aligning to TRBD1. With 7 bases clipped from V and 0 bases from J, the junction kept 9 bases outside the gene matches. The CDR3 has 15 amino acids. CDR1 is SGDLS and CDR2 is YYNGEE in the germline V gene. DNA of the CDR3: TGTGCCAGCTCTCGACAGGGCTCCTCTAACTATGGCTACACCTTC. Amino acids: CASSRQGSSNYGYTF. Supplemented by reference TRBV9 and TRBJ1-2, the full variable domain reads DSGVTQTPKHLITATGQRVTLRCSPRSGDLSVYWYQQSLDQGLQFLIQYYNGEERAKGNILERFSAQQFPDLHSELNLSSLELGDSALYFCASSRQGSSNYGYTFGSGTRLTVV.

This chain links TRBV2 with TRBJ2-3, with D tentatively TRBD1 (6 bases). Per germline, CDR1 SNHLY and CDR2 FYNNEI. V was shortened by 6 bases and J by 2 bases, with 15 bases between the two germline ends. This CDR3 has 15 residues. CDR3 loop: CASSYGQGNTDTQYF. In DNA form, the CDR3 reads TGTGCCAGCAGCTACGGCCAGGGGAACACAGATACGCAGTATTTT. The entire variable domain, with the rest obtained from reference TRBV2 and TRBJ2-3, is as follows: EPEVTQTPSHQVTQMGQEVILRCVPISNHLYFYWYRQILGQKVEFLVSFYNNEISEKSEIFDDQFSVERPDGSNFTLKIRSTKLEDSAMYFCASSYGQGNTDTQYFGPGTRLTVL.

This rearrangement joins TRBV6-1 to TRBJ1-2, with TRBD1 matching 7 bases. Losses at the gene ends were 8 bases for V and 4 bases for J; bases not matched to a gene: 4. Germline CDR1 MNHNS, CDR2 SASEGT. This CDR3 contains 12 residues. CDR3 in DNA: TGTGCCAGCCACAGGGGACCCTATGGCTACACCTTC. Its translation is CASHRGPYGYTF.

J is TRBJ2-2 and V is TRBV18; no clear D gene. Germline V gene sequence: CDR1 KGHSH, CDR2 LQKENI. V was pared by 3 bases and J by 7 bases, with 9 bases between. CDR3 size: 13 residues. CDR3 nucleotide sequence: TGTGCCAGCTCACCTGCACCCGACGGGGAGCTGTTTTTT. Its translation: CASSPAPDGELFF. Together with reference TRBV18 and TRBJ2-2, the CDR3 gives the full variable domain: NAGVMQNPRHLVRRRGQEARLRCSPMKGHSHVYWYRQLPEEGLKFMVYLQKENIIDESGMPKERFSAEFPKEGPSILRIQQVVRGDSAAYFCASSPAPDGELFFGEGSRLTVL.

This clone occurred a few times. This CDR3 is CASSVQYTGELFF. CDR3 nucleotide sequence: TGTGCCAGCAGCGTCCAGTACACCGGGGAGCTGTTTTTT. The chain employs TRBV11-2 and TRBJ2-2; D gene uncertain. The ends were cut back, 5 bases at V and 3 bases at J, with 7 bases in the middle. Per germline, CDR1 SGHAT and CDR2 FQNNGV. CDR3 length: 13 amino acids. Full variable domain (remainder filled in from reference TRBV11-2 and TRBJ2-2): EAGVAQSPRYKIIEKRQSVAFWCNPISGHATLYWYQQILGQGPKLLIQFQNNGVVDDSQLPKDRFSAERLKGVDSTLKIQPAKLEDSAVYLCASSVQYTGELFFGEGSRLTVL.

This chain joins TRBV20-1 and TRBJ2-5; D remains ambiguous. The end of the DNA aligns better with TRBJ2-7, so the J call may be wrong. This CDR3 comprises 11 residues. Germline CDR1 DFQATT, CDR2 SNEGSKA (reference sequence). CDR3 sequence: CSARVVGEQYF. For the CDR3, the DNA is TGCAGTGCTAGAGTTGTCGGCGAGCAGTACTTC.

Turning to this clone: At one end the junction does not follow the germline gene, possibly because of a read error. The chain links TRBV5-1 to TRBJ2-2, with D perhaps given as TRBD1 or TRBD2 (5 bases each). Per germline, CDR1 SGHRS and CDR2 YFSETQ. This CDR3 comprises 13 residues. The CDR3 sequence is CASSFNGAGELLF. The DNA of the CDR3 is TGCGCCAGCAGCTTTAACGGGGCCGGGGAGCTGCTTTTT.

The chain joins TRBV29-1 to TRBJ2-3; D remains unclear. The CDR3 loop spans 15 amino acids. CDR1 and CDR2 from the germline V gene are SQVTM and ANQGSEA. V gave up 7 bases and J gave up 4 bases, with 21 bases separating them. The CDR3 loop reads CSAEVVSSGADTQYF. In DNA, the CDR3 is TGCAGCGCTGAGGTCGTATCCAGTGGCGCAGATACGCAGTATTTT.

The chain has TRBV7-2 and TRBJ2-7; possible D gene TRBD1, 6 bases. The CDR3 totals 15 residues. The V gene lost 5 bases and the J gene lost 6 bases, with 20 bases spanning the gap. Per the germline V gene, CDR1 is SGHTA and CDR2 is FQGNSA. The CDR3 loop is CASSPRTVLGGEQYF. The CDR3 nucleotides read TGTGCCAGCAGCCCTCGGACAGTGCTAGGGGGCGAGCAGTACTTC.

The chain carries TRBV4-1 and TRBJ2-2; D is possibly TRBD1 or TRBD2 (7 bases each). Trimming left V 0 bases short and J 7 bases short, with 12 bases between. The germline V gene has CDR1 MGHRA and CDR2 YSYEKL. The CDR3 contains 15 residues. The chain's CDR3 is CASSQDPGGVGELFF. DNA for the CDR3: TGCGCCAGCAGCCAAGATCCAGGGGGGGTCGGGGAGCTGTTTTTT.

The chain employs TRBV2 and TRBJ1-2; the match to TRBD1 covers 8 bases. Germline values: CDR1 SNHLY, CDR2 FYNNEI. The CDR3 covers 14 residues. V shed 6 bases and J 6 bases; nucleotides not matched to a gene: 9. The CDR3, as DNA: TGTGCCAGCAGGCAGGACAGGGCGACGCATGGCTACACCTTC. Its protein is CASRQDRATHGYTF.

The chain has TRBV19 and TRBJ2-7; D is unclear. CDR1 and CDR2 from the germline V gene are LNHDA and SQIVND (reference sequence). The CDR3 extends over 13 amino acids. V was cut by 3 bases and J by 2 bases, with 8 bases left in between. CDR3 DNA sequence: TGTGCCAGTAGTATGGCTGGTACCTACGAGCAGTACTTC. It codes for CASSMAGTYEQYF. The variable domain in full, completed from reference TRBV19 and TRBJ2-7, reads DGGITQSPKYLFRKEGQNVTLSCEQNLNHDAMYWYRQDPGQGLRLIYYSQIVNDFQKGDIAEGYSVSREKKESFPLTVTSAQKNPTAFYLCASSMAGTYEQYFGPGTRLTVT.

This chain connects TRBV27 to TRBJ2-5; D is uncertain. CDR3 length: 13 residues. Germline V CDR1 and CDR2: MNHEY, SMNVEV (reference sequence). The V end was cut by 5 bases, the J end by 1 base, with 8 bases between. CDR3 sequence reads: CASSLSSQETQYF. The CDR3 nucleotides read TGTGCCAGCAGTCTCTCCTCCCAAGAGACCCAGTACTTC.

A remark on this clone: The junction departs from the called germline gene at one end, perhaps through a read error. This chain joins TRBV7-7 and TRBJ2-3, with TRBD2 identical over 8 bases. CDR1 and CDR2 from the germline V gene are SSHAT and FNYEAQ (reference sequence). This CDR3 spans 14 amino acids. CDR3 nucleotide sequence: TGTGCTAGCAGCTCGGGACTAGGTCCAGATACGCAGTATTTT. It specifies CASSSGLGPDTQYF.

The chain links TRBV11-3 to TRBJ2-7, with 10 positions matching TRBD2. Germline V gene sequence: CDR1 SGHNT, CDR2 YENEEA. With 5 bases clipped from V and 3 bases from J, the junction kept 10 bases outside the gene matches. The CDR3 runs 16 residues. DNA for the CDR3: TGTGCCAGCAGCCAAAAACTAGCGGGACGAGTCTACGAGCAGTACTTC. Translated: CASSQKLAGRVYEQYF.

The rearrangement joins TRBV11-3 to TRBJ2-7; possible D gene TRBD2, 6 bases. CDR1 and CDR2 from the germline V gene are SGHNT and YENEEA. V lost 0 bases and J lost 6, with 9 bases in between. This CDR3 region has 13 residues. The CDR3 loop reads CASSLEGLGEQYF. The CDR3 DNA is TGTGCCAGCAGCTTAGAGGGACTGGGCGAGCAGTACTTC. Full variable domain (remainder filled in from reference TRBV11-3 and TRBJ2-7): EAGVVQSPRYKIIEKKQPVAFWCNPISGHNTLYWYLQNLGQGPELLIRYENEEAVDDSQLPKDRFSAERLKGVDSTLKIQPAELGDSAVYLCASSLEGLGEQYFGPGTRLTVT.

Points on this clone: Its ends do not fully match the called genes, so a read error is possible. CDR3 protein: CASSDPGQGETQYF. CDR3 nucleotides: TGTGCTAGCAGCGATCCGGGGCAGGGGGAGACCCAGTACTTC. V gene TRBV7-7 combines with J gene TRBJ2-5, with D perhaps TRBD1 (6 bases). In germline, CDR1 is SSHAT, CDR2 FNYEAQ (reference sequence). The CDR3 extends over 14 amino acids. Together with reference TRBV7-7 and TRBJ2-5, the CDR3 gives the full variable domain: GAGVSQSPRYKVTKRGQDVTLRCDPISSHATLYWYQQALGQGPEFLTYFNYEAQPDKSGLPSDRFSAERPEGSISTLTIQRTEQRDSAMYRCASSDPGQGETQYFGPGTRLLVL.

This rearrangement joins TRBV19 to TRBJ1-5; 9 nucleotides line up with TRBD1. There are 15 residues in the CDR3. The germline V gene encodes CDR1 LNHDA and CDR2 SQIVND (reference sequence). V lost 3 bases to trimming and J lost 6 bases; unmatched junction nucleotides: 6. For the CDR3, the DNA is TGTGCCAGTAGTATGGGGGACAGGGCAGGTCAGCCCCAGCATTTT. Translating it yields CASSMGDRAGQPQHF.

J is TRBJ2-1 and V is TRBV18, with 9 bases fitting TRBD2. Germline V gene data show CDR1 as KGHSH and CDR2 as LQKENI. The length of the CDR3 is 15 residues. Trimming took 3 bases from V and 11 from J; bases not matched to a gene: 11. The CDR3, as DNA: TGTGCCAGCTCACCTCCGGGACTAGCCTCCAGAAAGCAGTTCTTC. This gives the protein CASSPPGLASRKQFF.

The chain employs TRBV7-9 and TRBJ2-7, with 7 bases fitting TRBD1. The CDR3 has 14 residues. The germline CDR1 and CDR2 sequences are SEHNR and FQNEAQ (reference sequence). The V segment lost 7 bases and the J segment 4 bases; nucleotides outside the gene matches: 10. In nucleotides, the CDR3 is TGTGCCAGCACCTCCCGACAGGGAGCATACGAGCAGTACTTC. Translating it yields CASTSRQGAYEQYF.

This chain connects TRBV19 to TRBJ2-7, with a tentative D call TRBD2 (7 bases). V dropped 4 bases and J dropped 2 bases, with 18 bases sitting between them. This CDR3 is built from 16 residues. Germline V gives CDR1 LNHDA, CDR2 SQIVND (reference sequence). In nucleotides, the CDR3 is TGTGCCAGTAGTACGCCACCTGCGGGGGACACCTACGAGCAGTACTTC. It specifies CASSTPPAGDTYEQYF.